This is a list of T cell receptor beta chains from one sample in a study of T cell repertoires in cytomegalovirus infection. A single record per CDR3 protein comes from TCRdb applying MiXCR to the reads. The sample has 45,000 to 75,000 distinct CDR3 sequences; 33% are singletons. For these TCRs, the target antigens are not known. The specimen was PBMCs, sequenced either directly or after in vitro stimulation (not recorded which). The source is a human donor in good health (CMV status not recorded). Some clones in this sample may be carry-over from other donors' samples. The CDR3 runs from the conserved cysteine through the conserved F or W. Fields, in order: J gene, V gene, CDR3 protein.

TRBJ2-7,TRBV15,CATSRGYEQYF
TRBJ2-5,TRBV6-6,CASSYSNFQETQYF
TRBJ2-7,TRBV20-1,CSARDRGDVSYEQYF
TRBJ2-1,TRBV6-2/TRBV6-3,CASSYNWVLAGGHEQFF
TRBJ1-1,TRBV12-5,CASGSVLGRKNTEAFF
TRBJ1-2,TRBV27,CASSFFSTGPSPIGNNYGYTF
TRBJ1-5,TRBV7-2,CASSPGTLDNQPQHF
TRBJ1-6,TRBV2,CASSEAMDSPLHF
TRBJ2-7,TRBV6-5,CASSHLSPSSEQYF
TRBJ2-3,TRBV7-9,CASSFDRAITDTQYF
TRBJ1-3,TRBV7-9,CASSPGESGNTIYF
TRBJ2-3,TRBV15,CATSRDLGQGAPSTDTQYF
TRBJ2-7,TRBV5-1,CASSYEDSGASYEQYF
TRBJ2-4,TRBV11-2,CASSLGWAKNIQYF
TRBJ2-1,TRBV20-1,CSARLAGGDNEQFF
TRBJ2-4,TRBV12-3/TRBV12-4,CASSEAYGGNIQYF